The next 24 T cell receptor beta chains were all read from a single sample in a study of blood T cell repertoires in COVID-19. The protocol was immunoSEQ multiplex PCR, while the TCRdb copy is restricted to in-frame clones and leaves out a portion. The table has around 170,000 clones, roughly 86% seen once; the top ten hold roughly 7%. Sequencing input: peripheral blood. The receptors stem from a man aged 45-60 years with active or convalescent COVID-19.

The genes are TRBV19 and TRBJ1-1; the D gene is possibly TRBD1 (5 bases). Per the germline V gene, CDR1 is LNHDA and CDR2 is SQIVND (reference sequence). V lost 7 bases to trimming and J lost 2 bases, with 17 bases between them. The CDR3 is 15 amino acids. The CDR3 nucleotides are TGTGCCAGTACCCAATCGGGGGTTCCCAACACTGAAGCTTTCTTT. Encoded protein: CASTQSGVPNTEAFF.

The V gene is TRBV24-1, the J gene TRBJ1-2; no clear D. The V gene lost 4 bases and the J gene lost 4 bases, with 12 bases spanning the gap. The germline V gene encodes CDR1 KGHDR and CDR2 SFDVKD. The CDR3 consists of 14 residues. CDR3 loop: CATSEKHRSYGYTF. The CDR3 nucleotides are TGTGCCACCAGTGAGAAGCACAGAAGCTATGGCTACACCTTC.

The V gene is TRBV28, the J gene TRBJ1-1; D remains ambiguous. This CDR3 is 14 amino acids long. The V end lost 6 bases, the J end lost 5 bases, and 16 bases lay between the germline ends. Germline assignment: CDR1 MDHEN and CDR2 SYDVKM. The CDR3 loop is CASSRPGVQTEAFF. Here the CDR3 DNA reads TGTGCCAGCAGCCGACCAGGTGTACAGACTGAAGCTTTCTTT.

The rearrangement joins TRBV4-3 to TRBJ1-2; TRBD1 aligns across 7 bases. This CDR3 region has 14 residues. Germline CDR1 is LGHNA and CDR2 is YSLEER. After removal of 5 bases from V and 2 bases from J, the junction contained 5 bases not matched to a gene. CDR3 amino acids: CASSTRTGNYGYTF. CDR3 coding DNA: TGCGCCAGCAGCACCCGGACAGGCAACTATGGCTACACCTTC.

The chain uses TRBV4-2 and TRBJ2-7; D is unclear. Trimming shortened V by 1 base and J by 2 bases, and 6 bases separated the two germline ends. This CDR3 is built from 13 residues. Germline V gives CDR1 LGHNA, CDR2 YNFKEQ. CDR3 loop: CASSQGGAYEQYF. The CDR3 region has the DNA TGTGCCAGCAGCCAAGGTGGAGCCTACGAGCAGTACTTC.

The rearrangement links TRBV20-1 to TRBJ1-5; 7 bases line up with TRBD1. Germline assignment: CDR1 DFQATT and CDR2 SNEGSKA (reference sequence). The CDR3 sequence is 17 residues long. J lost 0 bases, V lost 3 bases, and 11 bases had no gene match. For the CDR3, the DNA is TGCAGTGCTAGTGGGGACAGTTGGAGAGCTAGCAATCAGCCCCAGCATTTT. Encoded protein: CSASGDSWRASNQPQHF.

The chain recombines TRBV6-5 with TRBJ2-7; D is possibly TRBD2 (5 bases). Germline-derived CDR1 and CDR2 are MNHEY and SVGAGI. This CDR3 has 16 amino acids. V lost 1 base and J lost 0, with 13 bases in between. The CDR3 is CASSYLPSGNSYEQYF. Written as DNA, the CDR3 is TGTGCCAGCAGTTACTTACCTTCCGGGAACTCCTACGAGCAGTACTTC.

The chain joins TRBV27 to TRBJ2-3; tentative D call: TRBD2 (6 bases). The V end lost 8 bases, the J end lost 5 bases, and 14 bases lay between the germline ends. CDR1 and CDR2 (germline): MNHEY, SMNVEV (reference sequence). The CDR3 has 13 amino acids. Written as DNA, the CDR3 is TGTGCCAGCCGACACGGGGGAGTAGATACGCAGTATTTT. This codes for CASRHGGVDTQYF.

This chain connects TRBV5-8 to TRBJ1-5; 8 bases line up with TRBD1. CDR1 and CDR2 (germline): SGHTS, YDEGEE. The CDR3 extends over 15 amino acids. V gave up 1 base and J gave up 5 bases; unmatched junction bases: 5. The CDR3 DNA sequence: TGTGCCAGCAGCTTGTCAGGGGGCGGGGATCAGCCCCAGCATTTT. Encoded protein: CASSLSGGGDQPQHF.

A few counts support this clone. This chain uses TRBV7-9 with TRBJ1-1; a weak D match, TRBD1 (5 bases). V lost 5 bases and J lost 1, with 11 bases in between. CDR1 and CDR2 from the germline V gene are SEHNR and FQNEAQ (reference sequence). This CDR3 is 14 amino acids long. The CDR3 DNA reads as TGTGCCAGCAGCCCGATGACAGAGAACACTGAAGCTTTCTTT. It specifies CASSPMTENTEAFF.

The chain recombines TRBV5-4 with TRBJ2-3; weak D call: TRBD1 (5 bases). The V and J ends lost 3 bases and 3 bases respectively, with 8 bases between them. CDR1 is SGHNT and CDR2 is YYREEE in the germline V gene (reference sequence). The CDR3 is made up of 13 amino acids. This CDR3 reads CASSSGRTDTQYF. For the CDR3, the DNA is TGTGCCAGCAGCTCAGGGCGGACAGATACGCAGTATTTT.

This sequence joins TRBV6-5 and TRBJ1-2, with TRBD1 identical over 10 bases. In germline, CDR1 is MNHEY, CDR2 SVGAGI. V dropped 5 bases and J dropped 4; count of bases not matched to a gene: 4. CDR3 length: 14 residues. This chain's CDR3 is CASSTRTGGYGYTF. In DNA, the CDR3 is TGTGCCAGCAGTACTAGGACAGGGGGCTATGGCTACACCTTC.

This chain connects TRBV6-7 to TRBJ2-5; 8 bases line up with TRBD2. TRBV6-7 is flagged as an ORF with uncertain function. The V gene end was trimmed by 4 bases and the J gene end by 5 bases; junction bases not matched to a gene: 21. The CDR3 runs 19 residues. The CDR3 nucleotides read TGTGCCAGCAGTTCCAGAACCGGGACTTACTCTCAGCGGGGGGAGACCCAGTACTTC. This sequence encodes CASSSRTGTYSQRGETQYF.

The chain is built from TRBV7-9 and TRBJ2-6; no clear D gene. The CDR3 runs to 18 residues. In germline, CDR1 is SEHNR, CDR2 FQNEAQ (reference sequence). Trimming removed 3 bases at V and 0 bases at J, with 15 bases between. CDR3: CASSFTKRHLSGANVLTF. CDR3 DNA sequence: TGTGCCAGCAGCTTTACCAAACGACACCTCTCTGGGGCCAACGTCCTGACTTTC.

The chain uses TRBV15 and TRBJ2-1, with D hard to call. Germline V gives CDR1 LNHNV, CDR2 YYDKDF (reference sequence). The CDR3 runs 15 residues. Trimming took off 3 bases at V and 4 bases at J, with 13 bases between the two ends. The CDR3 protein is CATSSDKIRYNEQFF. In DNA form, the CDR3 reads TGTGCCACCAGCAGCGACAAGATAAGATACAATGAGCAGTTCTTC.

This chain links TRBV29-1 with TRBJ1-4; 9 bases line up with TRBD1. Germline values: CDR1 SQVTM, CDR2 ANQGSEA. The V and J ends lost 3 bases and 8 bases, in that order; junction bases with no gene match: 4. This CDR3 contains 13 residues. The CDR3 coding sequence is TGCAGCGTTGACGACAGGGGGACAGAAAAACTGTTTTTT. Encoded protein: CSVDDRGTEKLFF.

This chain links TRBV11-3 with TRBJ2-3; the D gene is possibly TRBD2 (6 bases). The V end lost 5 bases, the J end lost 6 bases, and 24 bases lay between the germline ends. This CDR3 is built from 17 residues. Germline V lookup: CDR1 SGHNT, CDR2 YENEEA. In nucleotides, the CDR3 is TGTGCCAGCAGCCCTAGAAGCCGGAGGGCCGTGGCGGATACGCAGTATTTT. Its protein product is CASSPRSRRAVADTQYF.

This rearrangement joins TRBV5-1 to TRBJ1-2, with D possibly matching TRBD1 (6 bases). The germline CDR1 and CDR2 sequences are SGHRS and YFSETQ. The CDR3 consists of 15 residues. The V end was cut by 4 bases, the J end by 0 bases, with 13 bases between. As DNA, the CDR3 is TGCGCCAGCAGCCCCCGACAGGTACCTAACTATGGCTACACCTTC. Protein sequence: CASSPRQVPNYGYTF.

V usage is TRBV19 and J usage is TRBJ2-1; TRBD2 matches at 7 bases. The germline V gene encodes CDR1 LNHDA and CDR2 SQIVND (reference sequence). Trimming took 5 bases from V and 9 from J; bases not matched to a gene: 16. The CDR3 loop spans 16 amino acids. CDR3 bases: TGTGCCAGTAGTCAATGGACTAGTACCGCATCGGGTGAGCAGTTCTTC. Translation: CASSQWTSTASGEQFF.

The rearrangement links TRBV5-1 to TRBJ1-4; D is undetermined. CDR3 length equals 17 residues. Trimming pared 3 bases from V and 0 bases from J, leaving 15 bases between. Germline values: CDR1 SGHRS, CDR2 YFSETQ. The CDR3 protein is CASSSQPSEATNEKLFF. CDR3 nucleotide sequence: TGCGCCAGCAGCTCTCAACCGTCAGAGGCAACTAATGAAAAACTGTTTTTT.

The chain combines TRBV7-2 with TRBJ2-5; D may be TRBD1 (6 bases). V lost 2 bases and J lost 5, with 9 bases in between. Germline CDR1 is SGHTA and CDR2 is FQGNSA. The CDR3 contains 13 residues. The CDR3 bases are TGTGCCAGCAGCTTAAGGGGGAGCGAGACCCAGTACTTC. Translated, it gives CASSLRGSETQYF.

V gene TRBV2 combines with J gene TRBJ2-4; D not resolved. Germline CDR1 SNHLY, CDR2 FYNNEI. V was cut by 8 bases and J by 5 bases, with 13 bases left in between. This CDR3 comprises 13 residues. CDR3 in DNA: TGTGCCAGCGGGCAGGCGCGCGAAAACATTCAGTACTTC. It yields the protein CASGQARENIQYF.

This clone was observed once. At one of its ends the junction is not consistent with the germline gene, which may arise from a read error. The gene calls are TRBV7-6 and TRBJ2-1; 7 nucleotides match TRBD2. CDR1 is SGHVS and CDR2 is FNYEAQ in the germline V gene. The CDR3 loop spans 8 amino acids. CDR3 residues: CASRGGIF. CDR3 coding DNA: TGTGCCAGCAGGGGGGGGATCTTC.

The table lists this clone with a count of one. As DNA, the CDR3 is TGTGCCAGCAGCGAACAGGGAGAGGCTTTCTTT. Its protein product is CASSEQGEAFF. This rearrangement joins TRBV5-5 to TRBJ1-1; maybe TRBD1 (6 bases). The ends were cut back, 4 bases at V and 11 bases at J, with 12 bases in the middle. The CDR3 contains 11 residues. Germline V gene data show CDR1 as SGHKS and CDR2 as YYEKEE (reference sequence).